These 12 T cell receptor beta chains were sequenced from one sample in a study of identical twins. One entry per CDR3 protein results from TCRdb running MiXCR on the 5' RACE reads. The sample lists fewer than 450,000 distinct CDR3 sequences, roughly 9% occurring once. The sequenced sample consisted of naive T cells sorted from blood. These receptor sequences come from a woman aged 45 to 65 in good health.

Note on this clonotype: Since the CDR3 does not end with the conserved phenylalanine or tryptophan, this likely comes from a read error. V usage is TRBV20-1 and J usage is TRBJ2-3; 7 positions match TRBD1. Germline CDR1 reads DFQATT; CDR2 reads SNEGSKA (reference sequence). With 1 base clipped from V and 2 bases from J, the junction kept 6 bases outside the gene matches. CDR3 length: 15 amino acids. The CDR3 coding sequence is TGCAGTGCTAGAGGTACAGGGGTCTTCACAGATACGCAGTATTTG. It codes for CSARGTGVFTDTQYL.

This clonotype was counted only a few times. V usage is TRBV12-3 or TRBV12-4 and J usage is TRBJ2-3, with 9 bases identical to TRBD2. The CDR3 totals 13 residues. The junction had 3 bases not matched to a gene; V was cut back by 6 bases and J by 5 bases. The CDR3 bases are TGTGCCAGCAGACCGACTAGCGGAGATACGCAGTATTTT. This codes for CASRPTSGDTQYF.

The CDR3 nucleotides are TGCAGCGTTGGGCGGGTGGGGCTTTTGAACACTGAAGCTTTCTTT. Its translation: CSVGRVGLLNTEAFF. The rearrangement uses TRBV29-1 and TRBJ1-1; D might be TRBD1 (5 bases). V was shortened by 4 bases and J by 0 bases, with 15 bases between the two germline ends. Germline-derived CDR1 and CDR2 are SQVTM and ANQGSEA. The CDR3 has 15 amino acids.

This clonotype turned up a few times. This chain uses TRBV20-1 with TRBJ2-1, with D maybe TRBD2 (6 bases). The CDR3 consists of 13 residues. Germline lookup yields CDR1 DFQATT and CDR2 SNEGSKA (reference sequence). The germline V and J ends were trimmed by 4 bases and 1 base, with 8 bases remaining between them. The CDR3 nucleotides are TGCAGTGCTATAGGGAGGTCCTACAATGAGCAGTTCTTC. Amino acids: CSAIGRSYNEQFF.

This chain links TRBV20-1 with TRBJ2-2, with TRBD1 matching over 7 bases. Germline lookup yields CDR1 DFQATT and CDR2 SNEGSKA (reference sequence). The CDR3 spans 16 residues. The V gene end was trimmed by 2 bases and the J gene end by 0 bases; junction bases not matched to a gene: 6. CDR3 DNA sequence: TGCAGTGCTAGACCCCCCGACAGGGCGAACACCGGGGAGCTGTTTTTT. Amino acids: CSARPPDRANTGELFF.

This clonotype was counted only a few times. The genes are TRBV20-1 and TRBJ2-7; D is unclear. V dropped 0 bases and J dropped 5 bases, with 14 bases sitting between them. The germline V gene encodes CDR1 DFQATT and CDR2 SNEGSKA (reference sequence). CDR3 length equals 14 residues. CDR3 bases: TGCAGTGCTAGAGATCAGGCCGTGGGCCACGAGCAGTACTTC. This codes for CSARDQAVGHEQYF.

This clonotype was detected only a few times. The gene calls are TRBV11-3 and TRBJ2-5, with D uncertain. CDR3 length equals 14 residues. Germline lookup yields CDR1 SGHNT and CDR2 YENEEA. Deletions cut 2 bases from V and 5 bases from J, with 12 bases between. CDR3 sequence: CASSLLVTVETQYF. The CDR3 DNA reads TGTGCCAGCAGCTTATTAGTCACGGTGGAGACCCAGTACTTC.

This clonotype has a count of ten or more. A junction boundary mismatches the germline segment, possibly from a read error. This chain joins TRBV3-1 and TRBJ2-5; 13 nucleotides match TRBD2. This CDR3 is 11 amino acids long. Germline V gene lookup returns CDR1 LGHDT and CDR2 YNNKEL (reference sequence). The CDR3 nucleotides read TGTGCCACCGGACTAGCGGGAGCCTGTAACTTC. As protein: CATGLAGACNF.

This clonotype was found many times. V usage is TRBV6-5 and J usage is TRBJ1-5; no clear D gene. V lost 2 bases and J 3 bases, leaving 5 bases between the germline ends. The CDR3 covers 13 residues. In germline, CDR1 is MNHEY, CDR2 SVGAGI. In DNA form, the CDR3 reads TGTGCCAGCAGTTACCAGTCCAATCAGCCCCAGCATTTT. Its translation: CASSYQSNQPQHF.

This clonotype occurred many times. The rearrangement joins TRBV29-1 to TRBJ2-4; unclear D gene. The CDR3 runs 14 residues. Deletions cut 2 bases from V and 0 bases from J, with 8 bases between. The germline V gene has CDR1 SQVTM and CDR2 ANQGSEA. The CDR3 DNA reads as TGCAGCGTTGAAACACAGCTAGCCAAAAACATTCAGTACTTC. It yields the protein CSVETQLAKNIQYF.

Remarks on this clonotype: A read error may be the cause here, since a much bigger clone is one base away. J is TRBJ2-2 and V is TRBV6-2 or TRBV6-3; weak D call: TRBD2 (5 bases). The CDR3 spans 15 residues. CDR1 and CDR2 (germline): MNHEY, SVGEGT. The CDR3 nucleotides read TGTGCCAGCAAAGCAGGCCCGTCGAGGACCGGGGAGCTGTATTTT. This gives the protein CASKAGPSRTGELYF.

This clonotype has ten or more counts. The chain uses TRBV25-1 and TRBJ1-5; D not resolved. The germline V and J ends were trimmed by 6 bases and 0 bases, with 6 bases remaining between them. The CDR3 is made up of 13 amino acids. Germline CDR1 MGHDK, CDR2 SYGVNS. CDR3 DNA sequence: TGTGCCAGCAGCCGTGATAGCAATCAGCCCCAGCATTTT. This gives the protein CASSRDSNQPQHF.